The 22 T cell receptor beta chains below come from one sample, sequenced in a study of blood T cell repertoires in COVID-19. The assay was immunoSEQ multiplex PCR, and TCRdb's table has in-frame clones only and misses some. The profile shows 350,000 to 400,000 clones, roughly 90% of them singletons. Sample: peripheral blood. The receptors originated from a woman aged 25 to 39 with COVID-19, enrolled during active disease.

This clone was seen only once. The chain has TRBV14 and TRBJ1-4; D ambiguous. This CDR3 region has 15 residues. The germline V gene has CDR1 SGHDN and CDR2 FVKESK. V lost 3 bases, J lost 7 bases, and 15 bases lay in between. The CDR3 region has the DNA TGTGCCAGCAGCCAGACGAGGGCGTTTAGTGAAAAACTGTTTTTT. It codes for CASSQTRAFSEKLFF.

The V and J genes are TRBV29-1 and TRBJ1-1; D not certain. V was trimmed by 2 bases and J by 0 bases, leaving 7 bases between them. Germline CDR1 reads SQVTM; CDR2 reads ANQGSEA. The CDR3 loop spans 13 amino acids. CDR3: CSVEQTLNTEAFF. The CDR3 DNA reads as TGCAGCGTTGAACAGACTTTGAACACTGAAGCTTTCTTT.

The V and J genes are TRBV4-1 and TRBJ1-6; TRBD1 is a possible D gene (6 bases). Germline V CDR1 and CDR2: MGHRA, YSYEKL. Trimming left V 6 bases short and J 2 bases short, with 14 bases between. The CDR3 runs to 16 residues. CDR3 sequence reads: CASSRGQRTYNSPLHF. The CDR3 DNA reads TGCGCCAGCAGTCGTGGACAGCGCACCTATAATTCACCCCTCCACTTT.

The CDR3 nucleotides are TGTGCCAGCAGCTTGGCCGTAGGTACTAGCGGGACCTACAATGAGCAGTTCTTC. This codes for CASSLAVGTSGTYNEQFF. The chain couples TRBV5-4 to TRBJ2-1; TRBD2 agrees at 10 bases. The CDR3 is 18 amino acids. Looked up from germline, CDR1 is SGHNT and CDR2 is YYREEE (reference sequence). J lost 2 bases, V lost 0 bases, and 8 bases had no gene match.

The CDR3 nucleotides are TGCAGCGCCTTGAGGGTTATGGCGGGAGCCCTCAGCTACAATGAGCAGTTCTTC. Protein sequence: CSALRVMAGALSYNEQFF. The gene calls are TRBV29-1 and TRBJ2-1; 7 bases agree with TRBD2. The ends lost 7 bases at V and 3 bases at J; junction bases unmatched: 21. Germline V CDR1 and CDR2: SQVTM, ANQGSEA. The CDR3 is made up of 18 amino acids.

CDR3 DNA: TGCGCCAGCAGCCTAGCGGGAGGACTCACAGATACGCAGTATTTT. It is translated as CASSLAGGLTDTQYF. The chain uses TRBV4-3 and TRBJ2-3; 10 bases are a match to TRBD2. V lost 4 bases and J lost 2; bases outside the gene matches: 3. The CDR3 is 15 residues long. The germline gives CDR1 LGHNA, CDR2 YSLEER.

The V call is TRBV21-1, the J call TRBJ1-6; the listed D gene, TRBD1, was not tested against the DNA. TRBV21-1 is described as a pseudogene. The CDR3 contains 11 residues. CDR3 nucleotides: TGTGCCGGGCAGACAGTAGCTCCCCTCCACTTT. Translation: CAGQTVAPLHF.

The rearrangement links TRBV27 to TRBJ2-5; no clear D. The CDR3 loop spans 15 amino acids. Per the germline V gene, CDR1 is MNHEY and CDR2 is SMNVEV (reference sequence). V was shortened by 6 bases and J by 4 bases, with 18 bases between the two germline ends. CDR3 DNA sequence: TGTGCCAGCAGACCTCTAACCGGTGGCGGAGAGACCCAGTACTTC. This encodes CASRPLTGGGETQYF.

This clone was seen once. The rearrangement joins TRBV18 to TRBJ1-1; 8 nucleotides line up with TRBD1. CDR3 length: 15 amino acids. Per the germline V gene, CDR1 is KGHSH and CDR2 is LQKENI. Unmatched junction bases numbered 10, after V lost 3 bases and J lost 7 bases. This CDR3 reads CASSPATGVEIEAFF. The CDR3 DNA follows: TGTGCCAGCTCACCCGCGACAGGGGTTGAGATTGAAGCTTTCTTT.

This sequence joins TRBV6-5 and TRBJ1-5, with a possible D match to TRBD1 (6 bases). The CDR3 sequence is 15 residues long. V lost 6 bases and J 1 base, leaving 13 bases between the germline ends. Germline values: CDR1 MNHEY, CDR2 SVGAGI. CDR3 sequence: CASSLTQGSNQPQHF. The CDR3 DNA reads as TGTGCCAGCAGCCTAACACAGGGAAGCAATCAGCCCCAGCATTTT.

The chain recombines TRBV2 with TRBJ2-5; 7 positions agree with TRBD2. Germline V lookup: CDR1 SNHLY, CDR2 FYNNEI. J gave up 2 bases and V 6 bases, and 3 bases lay outside the gene matches. The CDR3 has 13 amino acids. DNA for the CDR3: TGTGCCAGCAGGCGGGGGAATCAAGAGACCCAGTACTTC. It is translated as CASRRGNQETQYF.

V gene TRBV28 combines with J gene TRBJ1-2, with TRBD1 matching over 10 bases. CDR1 and CDR2 from the germline V gene are MDHEN and SYDVKM. The CDR3 extends over 15 amino acids. V lost 7 bases to trimming and J lost 1 base; unmatched junction nucleotides: 6. Here the CDR3 DNA reads TGTGCCAGCACCGCGACAGGGGGCTTTAACTATGGCTACACCTTC. Translated, it gives CASTATGGFNYGYTF.

V is TRBV2 and J is TRBJ2-3, with 10 bases identical to TRBD2. Trimming at V came to 2 bases and at J to 2 bases, leaving 4 bases not matched to a gene. The CDR3 sequence is 16 residues long. From germline, CDR1 is SNHLY and CDR2 FYNNEI. The DNA of the CDR3 is TGTGCCAGCAGTGAACCTAGCGGGAGACCCACAGATACGCAGTATTTT. It encodes CASSEPSGRPTDTQYF.

The V call is TRBV4-2, the J call TRBJ2-2, with 11 bases identical to TRBD1. Germline V gene lookup returns CDR1 LGHNA and CDR2 YNFKEQ. The length of the CDR3 is 17 residues. J was trimmed by 4 bases and V by 1 base; bases with no gene match: 5. This CDR3 is CASSQAFGTGGTGELFF. The DNA of the CDR3 is TGTGCCAGCAGCCAAGCGTTCGGGACAGGGGGCACCGGGGAGCTGTTTTTT.

The CDR3 reads CATAPGLGMDEQFF. DNA for the CDR3: TGTGCCACCGCACCGGGACTAGGAATGGATGAGCAGTTCTTC. The rearrangement joins TRBV6-5 to TRBJ2-1, with 8 positions matching TRBD2. V gave up 10 bases and J gave up 8 bases; unmatched junction bases: 13. The length of the CDR3 is 14 residues. The germline gives CDR1 MNHEY, CDR2 SVGAGI.

This clone has a single count. The CDR3 here is CASSGSVNTGELFF. The CDR3 DNA reads TGTGCCAGTAGCGGGTCAGTGAACACCGGGGAGCTGTTTTTT. The V gene is TRBV19, the J gene TRBJ2-2; no definite D call. Looked up from germline, CDR1 is LNHDA and CDR2 is SQIVND (reference sequence). The CDR3 covers 14 residues. With 6 bases removed from V and 1 base from J, the gap between germline ends came to 9 bases.

The chain recombines TRBV6-6 with TRBJ1-6; weak D call: TRBD1 (5 bases). Germline V lookup: CDR1 MNHNY, CDR2 SVGAGI (reference sequence). The CDR3 contains 17 residues. The V gene lost 5 bases and the J gene lost 3 bases, with 17 bases spanning the gap. The CDR3 region is CASSLHNPQGYNSPLHF. The CDR3 DNA reads as TGTGCCAGCAGTCTCCACAACCCCCAGGGCTATAATTCACCCCTCCACTTT.

The chain combines TRBV7-9 with TRBJ1-6, with 9 positions matching TRBD1. The germline V gene encodes CDR1 SEHNR and CDR2 FQNEAQ (reference sequence). The J segment lost 9 bases and the V segment lost 1 base, leaving 4 bases of the junction unmatched. The CDR3 length is 15 residues. CDR3 sequence (DNA): TGTGCCAGCAGCTTAGTCCCGGGACAGGGTTCACCCCTCCACTTT. Translation gives CASSLVPGQGSPLHF.

The J gene is TRBJ1-5, the V gene TRBV4-3; D not resolved. The length of the CDR3 is 14 residues. Germline V gives CDR1 LGHNA, CDR2 YSLEER. Trimming left V 4 bases short and J 1 base short, with 8 bases between. This CDR3 reads CASSLTPSNQPQHF. CDR3 DNA: TGCGCCAGCAGCCTAACTCCGAGCAATCAGCCCCAGCATTTT.

This chain joins TRBV15 and TRBJ1-5; 11 positions match TRBD1. CDR1 and CDR2 from the germline V gene are LNHNV and YYDKDF (reference sequence). The CDR3 loop spans 17 amino acids. The V and J ends lost 5 bases and 0 bases, in that order; junction bases with no gene match: 6. Here the CDR3 DNA reads TGTGCCACCAGCCGGACAGGGGGCCGGCGTAGCAATCAGCCCCAGCATTTT. This encodes CATSRTGGRRSNQPQHF.

This sequence joins TRBV5-5 and TRBJ2-3, with TRBD1 identical over 7 bases. CDR3 length: 13 amino acids. Germline V gene data show CDR1 as SGHKS and CDR2 as YYEKEE (reference sequence). The V segment lost 7 bases and the J segment 3 bases; nucleotides outside the gene matches: 5. CDR3 amino acids: CASEGAPTDTQYF. For the CDR3, the DNA is TGTGCCAGCGAGGGGGCCCCGACAGATACGCAGTATTTT.

The chain links TRBV28 to TRBJ2-5; D might be TRBD1 (6 bases). Germline V lookup: CDR1 MDHEN, CDR2 SYDVKM. CDR3 size: 13 residues. The V gene lost 5 bases and the J gene lost 5 bases, with 12 bases spanning the gap. As DNA, the CDR3 is TGTGCCAGCAGTCAGGGGTTAAGGGAGACCCAGTACTTC. Translation: CASSQGLRETQYF.